This T cell receptor (beta chain) was identified in a study of CD8 T cells in Susac syndrome. Notes on the study in general: A relatively small number of individuals underwent TCR sequencing and HLA analysis.

About this clonotype itself: Its antigen is not identified.

This CDR3 is 12 amino acids long. The germline CDR1 and CDR2 sequences are MGHDK and SYGVNS. V was trimmed by 7 bases and J by 2 bases, leaving 7 bases between them. The RNA, about 0.45 to 1 ug, was put through reverse transcription using random hexamers. TCRdb passed the immunoSEQ multiplex PCR reads through MiXCR, listing each CDR3 protein once. The sample has about 160,000 distinct CDR3 sequences, around 94% seen once; the top ten hold roughly 0.1%. The multiple sclerosis controls consisted of treatment-naive patients with relapsing-remitting disease, either stable or active. The sequencing sample was made of CD4+ T cells from PBMCs. The chain has TRBV25-1 and TRBJ2-3; D call uncertain. This TCR came from a human donor with multiple sclerosis. Here the CDR3 DNA reads TGTGCCAGCATAGGGAACACAGATACGCAGTATTTT. Translated: CASIGNTDTQYF.